Listed below are T cell receptor beta chains from one sample, sequenced in a study of cytomegalovirus exposure and HLA in healthy donors. Profiled with immunoSEQ multiplex PCR; TCRdb holds only in-frame clones, not every one. Of about 110,000 clones in the sample, roughly 89% were seen once. Sequencing was carried out using PBMCs. The receptors shown here come from a young woman in good health and CMV-seronegative. CDR3s include the opening cysteine and the closing phenylalanine or tryptophan. A D gene is named only where the DNA matches it firmly. The size entry is marked missing in some rows and otherwise reads once, few, many or a size class.

V gene	clone size	D gene	J gene	CDR3 protein	CDR3 DNA
TRBV7-2	NA	NA	TRBJ2-1	CASSLNRDNEQFF	TGTGCCAGCAGCTTAAACAGGGACAATGAGCAGTTCTTC
TRBV4-1	NA	TRBD1	TRBJ2-7	CASSQTGGSREQYF	TGCGCCAGCAGCCAGACAGGGGGGTCCCGCGAGCAGTACTTC
TRBV5-1	NA	NA	TRBJ1-6	CASSLAREVSPLHF	TGCGCCAGCAGCTTGGCCAGGGAAGTTTCACCCCTCCACTTT
TRBV12-5	few	NA	TRBJ1-2	CASAADNYGYTF	TGTGCTAGTGCCGCGGATAACTATGGCTACACCTTC
TRBV7-9	NA	NA	TRBJ1-2	CASSRRGNYGYTF	TGTGCCAGCAGCCGTCGGGGGAACTATGGCTACACCTTC
TRBV9	NA	NA	TRBJ2-2	CASSVVANTGELFF	TGTGCCAGCAGCGTAGTCGCGAACACCGGGGAGCTGTTTTTT
TRBV28	NA	TRBD2	TRBJ2-3	CASSLAGGLGDTQYF	TGTGCCAGCAGTCTAGCGGGAGGACTAGGAGATACGCAGTATTTT
TRBV7-2	NA	TRBD1	TRBJ2-7	CASSPTGKGYEQYF	TGTGCCAGCAGCCCGACAGGGAAGGGGTACGAGCAGTACTTC
TRBV9	NA	TRBD2	TRBJ2-7	CASSVGAGVRPEQYF	TGTGCCAGCAGCGTAGGAGCGGGAGTCCGACCCGAGCAGTACTTC
TRBV7-2	few	TRBD2	TRBJ2-1	CASSLSGGRNEQFF	TGTGCCAGCAGCTTAAGCGGGGGCCGCAATGAGCAGTTCTTC
TRBV5-1	NA	TRBD1	TRBJ2-6	CASKGQGASGANVLTF	TGCGCCAGCAAGGGACAGGGAGCCTCTGGGGCCAACGTCCTGACTTTC
TRBV5-1	NA	TRBD1	TRBJ2-7	CASSYGQGNYEQYF	TGCGCCAGCAGCTACGGACAGGGCAACTACGAGCAGTACTTC
TRBV4-1	NA	TRBD1	TRBJ2-7	CASSPSKGQSYEQYF	TGCGCCAGCAGCCCGAGTAAGGGACAGTCCTACGAGCAGTACTTC
TRBV27	NA	TRBD2	TRBJ2-3	CASSPFIRDYTTNTQYF	TGTGCCAGCAGTCCCTTTATCCGGGACTATACCACAAATACGCAGTATTTT
TRBV7-2	NA	TRBD2	TRBJ2-7	CASSLTSGKYEQYF	TGTGCCAGCAGCTTAACTAGCGGGAAGTACGAGCAGTACTTC
TRBV9	NA	NA	TRBJ2-2	CASSLGVMGDYTTGELFF	TGTGCCAGCAGCCTCGGCGTCATGGGAGACTACACAACCGGGGAGCTGTTTTTT
TRBV14	once	TRBD1	TRBJ2-7	CASSQGRTGSHEQYF	TGTGCCAGCAGCCAGGGGAGGACAGGGAGCCACGAGCAGTACTTC
TRBV6-5	NA	TRBD1	TRBJ1-5	CASSYGDRANQPQHF	TGTGCCAGCAGTTACGGAGACAGGGCGAATCAGCCCCAGCATTTT
TRBV4-2	NA	NA	TRBJ1-1	CASSQDISRVRGRPSGNTEAFF	TGTGCCAGCAGCCAAGATATCTCCCGGGTCAGGGGCAGGCCTAGTGGGAACACTGAAGCTTTCTTT
TRBV29-1	NA	NA	TRBJ1-1	CSVEDPKNTEAFF	TGCAGCGTTGAAGATCCAAAGAACACTGAAGCTTTCTTT
TRBV4-3	NA	NA	TRBJ1-2	CASSQDGRGGGYGYTF	TGCGCCAGCAGCCAAGATGGGAGAGGGGGTGGGTATGGCTACACCTTC
TRBV27	NA	TRBD1	TRBJ1-5	CASSVQYRGRGDQPQHF	TGTGCCAGCAGTGTCCAATACAGGGGGCGAGGCGATCAGCCCCAGCATTTT
TRBV29-1	NA	TRBD2	TRBJ2-3	CSVGLRGRATHTDTQYF	TGCAGCGTGGGTTTACGAGGGAGGGCCACCCACACAGATACGCAGTATTTT
TRBV5-1	NA	TRBD1	TRBJ2-3	CASSLTGGSDTQYF	TGCGCCAGCAGCCTGACAGGGGGTTCAGATACGCAGTATTTT